This T cell receptor (beta chain) was identified during a study of identical twins. General observations from the study: Models underestimated TCR alpha sharing (out-of-frame) in monozygotic twins. Out-of-frame alpha sequences common to twins were enriched for low generation probability.

This clonotype was seen a handful of times. The target antigen is unknown. TCRdb fed the 5' RACE reads into MiXCR, producing one record per CDR3 protein. The sample contains roughly 1.6 million distinct CDR3 sequences, around 33% of which appear only once. The ends lost 8 bases at V and 8 bases at J; junction bases unmatched: 9. The CDR3 is 13 residues long. The germline gives CDR1 SNHLY, CDR2 FYNNEI. The chain joins TRBV2 to TRBJ1-2, with TRBD1 identical over 9 bases. The source of this sequence is a newborn girl in good health. Sequences were obtained from cord blood. DNA for the CDR3: TGTGCCAGCGCCCTGGAGGACAGGGGCGGCTACACCTTC. It is translated as CASALEDRGGYTF.